The clone carrying this T cell receptor (beta chain) was recorded a few times. These data come from a study of shared T cell receptors in the human thymus. The germline V gene has CDR1 MNHEY and CDR2 SVGAGI. This CDR3 is built from 13 residues. Trimming took 6 bases from V and 1 from J, leaving 6 bases between them. The repertoire was sequenced with immunoSEQ multiplex PCR; TCRdb's copy has only in-frame clones and lacks some. The sample yields about 500,000 clones, around 82% seen once. These data are also associated with another study on human thymus T cells. This second report adds: Thymic resections from corrective heart surgery supplied the tissue. What appeared biased in thymic and blood repertoires was the usage of V and J genes.

This sequence joins TRBV6-5 and TRBJ2-2; TRBD1 is a possible D gene (5 bases). The source material was thymocytes. This sequence originates from a boy under two years old with a congenital heart defect. CDR3 sequence reads: CASRDKNTGELFF. The CDR3 nucleotides read TGTGCCAGCAGGGACAAGAACACCGGGGAGCTGTTTTTT.